One and the same sample provided the 13 T cell receptor beta chains below, sequenced in a study of metastatic and nonmetastatic thyroid tumors. MiXCR re-clonotyped the PCR reads for TCRdb. In the table there are tens of thousands of clones, 17% of which are singletons. No treatment of any kind had been given to any patient before thyroid surgery. Sequencing used tumor tissue. The receptors were gathered from a female donor with papillary thyroid cancer or a benign thyroid nodule (not recorded which). Some clones in this sample may be carry-over from other donors' samples.

The J gene is TRBJ1-6, the V gene TRBV5-1, with 10 bases fitting TRBD1. The CDR3 totals 16 residues. The V segment lost 4 bases and the J segment 10 bases; nucleotides outside the gene matches: 11. Germline V gives CDR1 SGHRS, CDR2 YFSETQ. For the CDR3, the DNA is TGCGCCAGCAGCCCGGCGGGACAGGGGATAGGGTCACCCCTCCACTTT. It encodes CASSPAGQGIGSPLHF. Full variable domain (rest looked up from reference TRBV5-1 and TRBJ1-6): KAGVTQTPRYLIKTRGQQVTLSCSPISGHRSVSWYQQTPGQGLQFLFEYFSETQRNKGNFPGRFSGRQFSNSRSEMNVSTLELGDSALYLCASSPAGQGIGSPLHFGNGTRLTVT.

This clone was counted at least ten times. J is TRBJ2-5 and V is TRBV5-1, with unresolved D. Trimming cost V 2 bases and J 1 base, with 0 bases left between them. CDR3 length: 11 residues. Germline V gene sequence: CDR1 SGHRS, CDR2 YFSETQ. The CDR3 spells CASSFQETQYF. The CDR3 DNA sequence: TGCGCCAGCAGCTTCCAAGAGACCCAGTACTTC.

As for this clone: Other DNA sequences in this specimen translate into the identical CDR3. This rearrangement joins TRBV12-5 to TRBJ2-1; 8 bases agree with TRBD1. V lost 6 bases, J lost 4 bases, and 20 bases stayed unmatched. CDR3 length equals 19 residues. The V gene's germline CDR1 is LGHNT and CDR2 FRNRAP. The CDR3 here is CASGPTPGTGGEGYNEQFF. The CDR3 bases are TGTGCTAGTGGGCCAACACCAGGAACAGGGGGAGAGGGATACAATGAGCAGTTCTTC.

This clone has a count of ten or more. The chain has TRBV5-1 and TRBJ2-3; tentative D call: TRBD2 (6 bases). Germline CDR1 and CDR2: SGHRS and YFSETQ. The CDR3 spans 16 residues. Trimming cost V 1 base and J 0 bases, with 12 bases left between them. For the CDR3, the DNA is TGCGCCAGCAGCTTGAAATTAGCGGCAAGCACAGATACGCAGTATTTT. It translates to CASSLKLAASTDTQYF.

This clone has more than one count but fewer than ten. At one end the junction does not follow the germline gene, possibly because of a read error. The chain is built from TRBV11-1 and TRBJ2-1, with TRBD2 matching 9 bases. The length of the CDR3 is 16 residues. Germline CDR1 reads SGHAT; CDR2 reads FQDESV (reference sequence). The CDR3 coding sequence is TGTGCCAACAGCCACCCGGGACTAGCTTTAGTGAATGAGCAGTTCTTC. Its translation is CANSHPGLALVNEQFF.

This clone was counted ten times or more. The chain uses TRBV19 and TRBJ2-7, with TRBD2 identical over 8 bases. Germline loops: CDR1 LNHDA, CDR2 SQIVND (reference sequence). The ends lost 1 base at V and 2 bases at J; junction bases unmatched: 1. The CDR3 has 14 amino acids. For the CDR3, the DNA is TGTGCCAGTAGTATAGCAGCGGGAGCCTACGAGCAGTACTTC. Translating gives CASSIAAGAYEQYF. Full variable domain (rest looked up from reference TRBV19 and TRBJ2-7): DGGITQSPKYLFRKEGQNVTLSCEQNLNHDAMYWYRQDPGQGLRLIYYSQIVNDFQKGDIAEGYSVSREKKESFPLTVTSAQKNPTAFYLCASSIAAGAYEQYFGPGTRLTVT.

In its sample, this clone was seen many times. One base away lies a much larger clone, so this may be a sequencing read error. The rearrangement links TRBV5-1 to TRBJ2-5; D is possibly TRBD1 (5 bases). Germline CDR1 is SGHRS and CDR2 is YFSETQ. The CDR3 spans 14 residues. The CDR3 reads CAGSLDNVPETQYF. In nucleotides, the CDR3 is TGCGCCGGCAGCTTGGACAACGTGCCGGAGACCCAGTACTTC.

In its sample, this clone was seen many times. This chain uses TRBV7-2 with TRBJ1-2; 7 bases align to TRBD1. Germline assignment: CDR1 SGHTA and CDR2 FQGNSA. This CDR3 comprises 13 residues. The V and J ends lost 5 bases and 3 bases, in that order; junction bases with no gene match: 3. The CDR3 DNA is TGTGCCAGCAGCCGGGACAGTTACTATGGCTACACCTTC. This encodes CASSRDSYYGYTF.

By sample fraction, this clone is medium-sized. The V gene is TRBV2, the J gene TRBJ2-7, with TRBD1 identical over 7 bases. Unmatched junction bases numbered 7, after V lost 8 bases and J lost 0 bases. Germline V lookup: CDR1 SNHLY, CDR2 FYNNEI. The CDR3 covers 14 residues. The CDR3 DNA is TGTGCCAGCCATGGACAGGACCACTCCTACGAGCAGTACTTC. Translation: CASHGQDHSYEQYF.

This clone was seen repeatedly, ten times or more. CDR3 sequence: CASSLDGTPPYEQYF. The CDR3 DNA is TGCGCCAGCAGTCTTGACGGGACTCCTCCCTACGAGCAGTACTTC. This chain connects TRBV5-1 to TRBJ2-7; perhaps TRBD2 as D (6 bases). Germline-derived CDR1 and CDR2 are SGHRS and YFSETQ. The CDR3 extends over 15 amino acids. Trimming stripped 5 bases from V and 2 bases from J, with 17 bases between.

A remark on this clone: The junction and the germline gene differ at one end; a read error may be behind it. J is TRBJ2-6 and V is TRBV2; 7 positions match TRBD1. This CDR3 region has 17 residues. Per germline, CDR1 SNHLY and CDR2 FYNNEI. The CDR3 DNA sequence: TGTGCCAGCCGACAGGGATCAGCTAGCTCTGCGGCCATCGTCCAGACTTTC. Protein product: CASRQGSASSAAIVQTF.

This clone occurred many times. For the CDR3, the DNA is TGTGCCAGCAGCTTGCAGGGGGCAGCTGGCTACACCTTC. Translation: CASSLQGAAGYTF. The chain recombines TRBV11-1 with TRBJ1-2; TRBD1 aligns across 8 bases. Per germline, CDR1 SGHAT and CDR2 FQDESV (reference sequence). The trim removed 3 bases at V and 7 bases at J, leaving 4 bases unmatched. The CDR3 length is 13 residues.

This clone occurred many times. V and J are TRBV12-3 or TRBV12-4 and TRBJ2-3; 8 bases align to TRBD2. The CDR3 contains 16 residues. Germline trimming cut 6 bases from V and 2 bases from J; bases unmatched to any gene: 10. The CDR3, as DNA: TGTGCCAGCAGCCCAGAGATAGCGGGAATCACAGATACGCAGTATTTT. Protein product: CASSPEIAGITDTQYF.